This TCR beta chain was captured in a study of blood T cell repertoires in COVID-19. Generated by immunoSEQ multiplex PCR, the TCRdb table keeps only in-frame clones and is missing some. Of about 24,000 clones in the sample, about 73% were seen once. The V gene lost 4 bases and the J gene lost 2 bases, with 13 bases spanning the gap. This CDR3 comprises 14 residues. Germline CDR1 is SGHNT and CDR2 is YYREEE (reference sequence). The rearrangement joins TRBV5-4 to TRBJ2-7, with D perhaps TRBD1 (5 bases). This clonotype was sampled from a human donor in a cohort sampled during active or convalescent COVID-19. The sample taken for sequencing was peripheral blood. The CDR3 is CASSPQGTPYEQYF. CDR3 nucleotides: TGTGCCAGCAGCCCGCAGGGCACCCCCTACGAGCAGTACTTC.